These 10 T cell receptor beta chains share one sample of origin, sequenced in a study of blood T cell repertoires in COVID-19. Some clones are missing from TCRdb's copy, which holds only in-frame ones; the method was immunoSEQ multiplex PCR. The sample has 300,000 or so clones; about 89% are singletons. The specimen sequenced was peripheral blood. The origin of the receptors is a woman in her thirties with COVID-19, enrolled during active disease.

CDR3 region: CASSPPGGQPQHF. For the CDR3, the DNA is TGCGCCAGCAGCCCCCCTGGAGGACAGCCCCAGCATTTT. The chain recombines TRBV4-1 with TRBJ1-5; D is undetermined. From germline, CDR1 is MGHRA and CDR2 YSYEKL. The CDR3 has 13 residues. Trimming pared 4 bases from V and 7 bases from J, leaving 11 bases between.

The rearrangement uses TRBV6-6 and TRBJ1-3, with 10 positions matching TRBD1. The germline V gene has CDR1 MNHNY and CDR2 SVGAGI (reference sequence). V shed 8 bases and J 2 bases; nucleotides not matched to a gene: 9. This CDR3 comprises 16 residues. The CDR3 loop reads CASGRSDRGPGNTIYF. DNA of the CDR3: TGTGCCAGCGGTCGATCAGACAGGGGGCCTGGAAACACCATATATTTT.

CDR3 nucleotide sequence: TGTGCCAGCAGCACTGGACAGTCCACAGATACGCAGTATTTT. Its protein product is CASSTGQSTDTQYF. This chain uses TRBV11-3 with TRBJ2-3, with D possibly being TRBD1 (6 bases). CDR1 SGHNT and CDR2 YENEEA come from the germline V gene. Between the trimmed V and J ends, which lost 5 bases and 2 bases, there was a span of 11 bases. This CDR3 contains 14 residues.

CDR3 nucleotide sequence: TGTGCCAGCAGTTTGTCCGACTTCTCCTACGAGCAGTACTTC. It is translated as CASSLSDFSYEQYF. The chain uses TRBV28 and TRBJ2-7; D gene ambiguous. The CDR3 runs to 14 residues. Germline CDR1 reads MDHEN; CDR2 reads SYDVKM. With 3 bases removed from V and 0 bases from J, the gap between germline ends came to 9 bases.

In its sample, this clone was seen a few times. CDR3 amino acids: CASRGRTGRVNSPLHF. The CDR3 nucleotides are TGTGCCAGCAGGGGGAGGACAGGGCGGGTCAATTCACCCCTCCACTTT. V is TRBV3-1 (or the pseudogene TRBV3-2) and J is TRBJ1-6; 8 bases are a match to TRBD1. V shed 6 bases and J 7 bases; nucleotides not matched to a gene: 11. Germline loops: CDR1 LGHDT, CDR2 YNNKEL (reference sequence). This CDR3 has 16 residues.

This chain uses TRBV5-1 with TRBJ1-1, with 8 bases lining up with TRBD1. The CDR3 extends over 16 amino acids. V dropped 4 bases and J dropped 5; count of bases not matched to a gene: 13. The germline CDR1 and CDR2 sequences are SGHRS and YFSETQ. The CDR3: CASSPDNGQGGTEAFF. DNA of the CDR3: TGCGCCAGCAGCCCGGACAACGGACAGGGCGGGACTGAAGCTTTCTTT.

In regard to this clone: Additional DNA sequences in this sample encode the identical CDR3. The gene calls are TRBV5-1 and TRBJ2-7; 9 bases agree with TRBD2. Trimming cost V 2 bases and J 0 bases; bases outside gene matches: 3. This CDR3 has 15 residues. Per the germline V gene, CDR1 is SGHRS and CDR2 is YFSETQ. For the CDR3, the DNA is TGCGCCAGCAGCTTAGCGGGAGGTAGCTCCTACGAGCAGTACTTC. This sequence encodes CASSLAGGSSYEQYF.

The V and J genes are TRBV9 and TRBJ2-7; tentative D call: TRBD1 (6 bases). V lost 1 base to trimming and J lost 0 bases, with 11 bases between them. Per germline, CDR1 SGDLS and CDR2 YYNGEE. The length of the CDR3 is 15 residues. The CDR3 region has the DNA TGTGCCAGCAGCGTAAAATCGGACAGCTCCTACGAGCAGTACTTC. As protein: CASSVKSDSSYEQYF.

The genes are TRBV30 and TRBJ1-2; 9 positions match TRBD1. Losses at the gene ends were 0 bases for V and 7 bases for J; bases not matched to a gene: 3. This CDR3 spans 13 amino acids. Germline assignment: CDR1 GTSNPN and CDR2 SVGIG (reference sequence). CDR3 region: CAWSVQGATGYTF. For the CDR3, the DNA is TGTGCCTGGAGTGTACAGGGGGCGACTGGCTACACCTTC.

The chain couples TRBV28 to TRBJ2-3, with a tentative D call TRBD2 (5 bases). The germline V gene has CDR1 MDHEN and CDR2 SYDVKM. This CDR3 spans 17 amino acids. Trimming left V 4 bases short and J 1 base short, with 18 bases between. The CDR3 reads CASSSGPVGGRTDTQYF. The CDR3 bases are TGTGCCAGCAGTTCGGGCCCCGTGGGCGGGCGCACAGATACGCAGTATTTT.